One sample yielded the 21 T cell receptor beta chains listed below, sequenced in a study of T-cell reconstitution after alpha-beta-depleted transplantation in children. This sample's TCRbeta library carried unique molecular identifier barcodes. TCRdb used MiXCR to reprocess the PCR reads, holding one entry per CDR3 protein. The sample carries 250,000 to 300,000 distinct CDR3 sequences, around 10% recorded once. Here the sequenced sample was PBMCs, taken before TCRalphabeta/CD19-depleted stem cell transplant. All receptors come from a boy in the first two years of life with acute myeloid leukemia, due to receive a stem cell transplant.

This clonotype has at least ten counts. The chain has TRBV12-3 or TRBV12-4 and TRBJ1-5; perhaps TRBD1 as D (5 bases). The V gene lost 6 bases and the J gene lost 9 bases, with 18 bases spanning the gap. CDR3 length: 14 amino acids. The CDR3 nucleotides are TGTGCCAGCAGCCAAATGGGACCCGTTCCGCCCCAGCATTTT. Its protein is CASSQMGPVPPQHF.

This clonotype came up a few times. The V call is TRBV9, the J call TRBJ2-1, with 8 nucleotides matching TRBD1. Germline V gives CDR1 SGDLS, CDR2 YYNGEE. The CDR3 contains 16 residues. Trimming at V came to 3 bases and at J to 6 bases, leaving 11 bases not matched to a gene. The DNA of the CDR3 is TGTGCCAGCAGCGCCCAGGGGGCTAGTTTGCGCAATGAGCAGTTCTTC. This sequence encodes CASSAQGASLRNEQFF. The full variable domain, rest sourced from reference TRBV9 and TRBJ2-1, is DSGVTQTPKHLITATGQRVTLRCSPRSGDLSVYWYQQSLDQGLQFLIQYYNGEERAKGNILERFSAQQFPDLHSELNLSSLELGDSALYFCASSAQGASLRNEQFFGPGTRLTVL.

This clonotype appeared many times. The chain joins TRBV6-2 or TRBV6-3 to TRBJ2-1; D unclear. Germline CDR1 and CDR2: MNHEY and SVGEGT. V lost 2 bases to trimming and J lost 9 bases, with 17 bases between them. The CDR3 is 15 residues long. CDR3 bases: TGTGCCAGCAGTTACCCATACCAAGATTCCGGTGAGCAGTTCTTC. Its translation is CASSYPYQDSGEQFF.

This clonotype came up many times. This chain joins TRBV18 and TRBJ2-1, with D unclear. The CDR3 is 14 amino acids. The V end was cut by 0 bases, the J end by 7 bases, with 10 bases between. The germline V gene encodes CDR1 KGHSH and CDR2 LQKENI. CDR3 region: CASSPPSVRNEQFF. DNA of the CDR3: TGTGCCAGCTCACCACCCTCGGTACGGAATGAGCAGTTCTTC.

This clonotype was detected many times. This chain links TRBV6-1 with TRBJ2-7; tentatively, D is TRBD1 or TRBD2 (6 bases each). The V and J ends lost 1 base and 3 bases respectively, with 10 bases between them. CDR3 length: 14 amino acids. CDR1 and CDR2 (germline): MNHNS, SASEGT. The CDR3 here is CASSEGGDNYEQYF. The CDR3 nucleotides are TGTGCCAGCAGTGAAGGGGGGGACAACTACGAGCAGTACTTC.

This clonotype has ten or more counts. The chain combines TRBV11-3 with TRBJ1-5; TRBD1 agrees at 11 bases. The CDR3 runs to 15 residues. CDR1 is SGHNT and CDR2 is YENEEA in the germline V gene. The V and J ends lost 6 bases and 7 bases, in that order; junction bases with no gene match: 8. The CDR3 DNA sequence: TGTGCCAGCAGAGGGACAGGGGGAAAGCGACAGCCCCAGCATTTT. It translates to CASRGTGGKRQPQHF. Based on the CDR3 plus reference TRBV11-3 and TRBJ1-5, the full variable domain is EAGVVQSPRYKIIEKKQPVAFWCNPISGHNTLYWYLQNLGQGPELLIRYENEEAVDDSQLPKDRFSAERLKGVDSTLKIQPAELGDSAVYLCASRGTGGKRQPQHFGDGTRLSIL.

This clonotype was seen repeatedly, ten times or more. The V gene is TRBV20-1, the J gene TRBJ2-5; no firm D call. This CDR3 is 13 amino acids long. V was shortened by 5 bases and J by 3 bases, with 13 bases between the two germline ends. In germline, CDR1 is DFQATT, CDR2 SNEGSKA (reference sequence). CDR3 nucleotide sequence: TGCAGTGCTGGCTTGTCGTGGGAAGAGACCCAGTACTTC. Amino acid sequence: CSAGLSWEETQYF.

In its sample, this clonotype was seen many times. The CDR3 region is CASSSGDTSGNTIYF. DNA for the CDR3: TGTGCCAGCAGCTCCGGGGACACCTCTGGAAACACCATATATTTT. The chain is built from TRBV5-5 and TRBJ1-3; TRBD1 is a possible D gene (6 bases). The germline CDR1 and CDR2 sequences are SGHKS and YYEKEE (reference sequence). The CDR3 is made up of 15 amino acids. Trimming pared 3 bases from V and 0 bases from J, leaving 10 bases between.

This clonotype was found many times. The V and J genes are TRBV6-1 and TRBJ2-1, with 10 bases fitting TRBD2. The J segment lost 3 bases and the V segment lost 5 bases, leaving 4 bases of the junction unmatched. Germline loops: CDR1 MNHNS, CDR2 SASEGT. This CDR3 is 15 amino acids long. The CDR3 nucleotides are TGTGCCAGCAGTAGTATAGCGGGAGGCTACAATGAGCAGTTCTTC. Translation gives CASSSIAGGYNEQFF.

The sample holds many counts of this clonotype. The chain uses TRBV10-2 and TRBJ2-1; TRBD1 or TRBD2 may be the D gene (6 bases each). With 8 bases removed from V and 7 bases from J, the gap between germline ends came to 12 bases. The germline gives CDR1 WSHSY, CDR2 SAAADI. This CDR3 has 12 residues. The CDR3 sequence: CASEQGGNEQFF. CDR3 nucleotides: TGCGCCAGCGAACAGGGAGGTAATGAGCAGTTCTTC.

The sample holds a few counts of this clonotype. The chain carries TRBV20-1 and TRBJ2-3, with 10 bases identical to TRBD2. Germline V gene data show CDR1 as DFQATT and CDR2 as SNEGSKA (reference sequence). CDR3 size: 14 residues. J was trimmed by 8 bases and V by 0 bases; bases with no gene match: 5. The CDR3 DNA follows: TGCAGTGCTAGAGATCAACTAGCGGGACGTACGCAGTATTTT. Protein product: CSARDQLAGRTQYF.

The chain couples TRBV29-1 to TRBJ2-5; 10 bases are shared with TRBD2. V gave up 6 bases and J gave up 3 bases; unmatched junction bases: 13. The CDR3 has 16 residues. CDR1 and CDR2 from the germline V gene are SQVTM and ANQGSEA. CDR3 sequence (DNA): TGCAGCGTGGTCGGGCCTCTAGCGGGGGTCAAAGAGACCCAGTACTTC. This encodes CSVVGPLAGVKETQYF.

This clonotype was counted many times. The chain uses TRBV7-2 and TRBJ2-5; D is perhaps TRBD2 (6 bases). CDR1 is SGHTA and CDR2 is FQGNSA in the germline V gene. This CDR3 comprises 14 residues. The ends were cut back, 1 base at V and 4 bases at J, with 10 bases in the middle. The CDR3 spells CASSLGGLGETQYF. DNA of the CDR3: TGTGCCAGCAGCTTAGGGGGACTGGGAGAGACCCAGTACTTC. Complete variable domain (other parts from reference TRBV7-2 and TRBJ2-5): GAGVSQSPSNKVTEKGKDVELRCDPISGHTALYWYRQSLGQGLEFLIYFQGNSAPDKSGLPSDRFSAERTGGSVSTLTIQRTQQEDSAVYLCASSLGGLGETQYFGPGTRLLVL.

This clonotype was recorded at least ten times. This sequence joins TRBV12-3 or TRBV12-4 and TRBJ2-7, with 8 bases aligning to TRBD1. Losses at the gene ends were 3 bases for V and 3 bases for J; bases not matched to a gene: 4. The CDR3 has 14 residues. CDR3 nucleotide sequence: TGTGCCAGCAGTTTGGACAGGGCGGGCTACGAGCAGTACTTC. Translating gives CASSLDRAGYEQYF.

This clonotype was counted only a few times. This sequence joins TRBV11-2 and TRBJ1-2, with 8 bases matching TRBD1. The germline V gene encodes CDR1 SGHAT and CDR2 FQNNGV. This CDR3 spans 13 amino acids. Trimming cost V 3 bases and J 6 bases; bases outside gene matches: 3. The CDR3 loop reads CASSFQGADGYTF. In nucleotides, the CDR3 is TGTGCCAGCAGCTTCCAGGGGGCGGATGGCTACACCTTC.

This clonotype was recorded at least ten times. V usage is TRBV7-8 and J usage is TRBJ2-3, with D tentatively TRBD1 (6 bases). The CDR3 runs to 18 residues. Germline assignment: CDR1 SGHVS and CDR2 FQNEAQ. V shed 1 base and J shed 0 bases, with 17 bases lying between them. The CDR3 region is CASSLVGSGTPSTDTQYF. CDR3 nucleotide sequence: TGTGCCAGCAGCTTAGTCGGGTCGGGGACACCTAGCACAGATACGCAGTATTTT.

DNA of the CDR3: TGTGCCAGCAGTTACTCGCGAAGGGGGCGCATTCCGGGACTAGCGGGGGCCTATCAAGAGACCCAGTACTTC. This encodes CASSYSRRGRIPGLAGAYQETQYF. This rearrangement joins TRBV6-2 or TRBV6-3 to TRBJ2-5; TRBD2 agrees at 14 bases. This CDR3 region has 24 residues. V gave up 0 bases and J gave up 2 bases; unmatched junction bases: 23. CDR1 and CDR2 from the germline V gene are MNHEY and SVGEGT.

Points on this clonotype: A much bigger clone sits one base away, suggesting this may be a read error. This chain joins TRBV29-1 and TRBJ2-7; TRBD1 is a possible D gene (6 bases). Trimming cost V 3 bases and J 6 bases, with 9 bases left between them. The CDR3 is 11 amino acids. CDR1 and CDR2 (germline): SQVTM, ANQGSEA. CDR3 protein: CSVDRGGEQYF. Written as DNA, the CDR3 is TGCAGCGTTGACAGGGGTGGCGAGCAGTACTTC.

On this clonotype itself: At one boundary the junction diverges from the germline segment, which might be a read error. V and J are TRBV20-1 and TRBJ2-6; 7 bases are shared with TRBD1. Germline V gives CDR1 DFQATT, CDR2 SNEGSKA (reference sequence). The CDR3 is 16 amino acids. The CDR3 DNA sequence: TGCAGTGCTAGAGACCGGACAGGAGCTGGGGCCAACGTCCCGACTTTC. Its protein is CSARDRTGAGANVPTF.

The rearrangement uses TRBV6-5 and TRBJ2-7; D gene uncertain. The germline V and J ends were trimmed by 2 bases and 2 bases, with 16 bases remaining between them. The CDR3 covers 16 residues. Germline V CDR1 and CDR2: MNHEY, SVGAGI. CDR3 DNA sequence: TGTGCCAGCAGTTACATTGGCTCGTTTTCTACCTACGAGCAGTACTTC. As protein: CASSYIGSFSTYEQYF.

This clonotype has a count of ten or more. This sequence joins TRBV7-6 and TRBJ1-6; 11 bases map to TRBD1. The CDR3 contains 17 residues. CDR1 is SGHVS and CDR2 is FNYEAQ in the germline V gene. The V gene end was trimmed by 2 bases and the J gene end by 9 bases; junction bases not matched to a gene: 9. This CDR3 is CASSLSPGQGVSSPLHF. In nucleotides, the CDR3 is TGTGCCAGCAGCTTATCACCGGGACAGGGGGTTAGTTCACCCCTCCACTTT.